This T cell receptor beta chain was found in a study of blood T cells in healthy people across ages. The study, taken as a whole, reports: Lack of knowledge of donor CMV status possibly confounded expanded clonotype changes. The authors considered diversity estimates from one million T cells to be underestimates. More naive CD4+ cells and higher diversity were found in long-lived than in aged donors.

Trimming stripped 6 bases from V and 0 bases from J, with 11 bases between. There are 14 residues in the CDR3. Looked up from germline, CDR1 is MDHEN and CDR2 is SYDVKM. Details on this clonotype: Antigen specificity is unknown.

The extraction recovered at least 6 micrograms of total RNA per sample. Then a second PCR, running roughly 7 to 11 cycles, was carried out with a sample-barcoded 5' primer and a J-beta primer mix. TCRdb passed the 5' RACE reads through MiXCR, listing each CDR3 protein once. The sample includes about 1,000,000 distinct CDR3 sequences, 40% to 50% of them seen just once. Sample: blood. The TCR was taken from an older woman in good health. The V gene is TRBV28, the J gene TRBJ1-1; D unresolved. The CDR3 DNA reads as TGTGCCAGCAGCCCTTTTAGCGTGAACACTGAAGCTTTCTTT. It encodes CASSPFSVNTEAFF. Drawing the rest from reference TRBV28 and TRBJ1-1, the complete variable domain is DVKVTQSSRYLVKRTGEKVFLECVQDMDHENMFWYRQDPGLGLRLIYFSYDVKMKEKGDIPEGYSVSREKKERFSLILESASTNQTSMYLCASSPFSVNTEAFFGQGTRLTVV.